This paragraph reports one TCR beta chain. The sample belongs to a study of T cell changes during pregnancy in multiple sclerosis. TCRdb's table, derived via immunoSEQ multiplex PCR, lists solely in-frame clones and lacks some. Of some 30,000 clones listed, 92% are singletons. V was trimmed by 0 bases and J by 4 bases, leaving 9 bases between them. Germline CDR1 and CDR2: KGHSH and LQKENI. The CDR3 sequence is 15 residues long. The sequencing used peripheral blood, collected in the first trimester of pregnancy. V is TRBV18 and J is TRBJ2-2, with a tentative D call TRBD1 (6 bases). This clonotype originated in a female donor in good health, enrolled as a control in a pregnancy study. The CDR3 coding sequence is TGTGCCAGCTCACCACCAGGGGGTTTCACCGGGGAGCTGTTTTTT. Amino acids: CASSPPGGFTGELFF.